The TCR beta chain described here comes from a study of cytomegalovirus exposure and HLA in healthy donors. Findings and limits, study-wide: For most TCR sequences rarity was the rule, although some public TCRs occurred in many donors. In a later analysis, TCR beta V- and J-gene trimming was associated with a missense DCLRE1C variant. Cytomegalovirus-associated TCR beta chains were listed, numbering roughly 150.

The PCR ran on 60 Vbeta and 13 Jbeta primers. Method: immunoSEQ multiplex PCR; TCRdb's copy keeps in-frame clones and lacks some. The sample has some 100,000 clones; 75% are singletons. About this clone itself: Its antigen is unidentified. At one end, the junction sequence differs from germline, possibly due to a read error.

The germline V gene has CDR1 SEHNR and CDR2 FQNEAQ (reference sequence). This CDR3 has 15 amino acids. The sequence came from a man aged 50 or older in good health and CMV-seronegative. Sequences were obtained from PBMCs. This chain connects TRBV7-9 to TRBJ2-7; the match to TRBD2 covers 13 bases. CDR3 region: CSSSRRTSGSYEQYF. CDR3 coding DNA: TGTTCCAGCAGCCGTAGGACTAGCGGGAGCTACGAGCAGTACTTC.